Listed here are 13 T cell receptor beta chains from one sample, sequenced in a study of cytomegalovirus exposure and HLA in healthy donors. PCR primers comprised 60 Vbeta and 13 Jbeta primers. Data came from immunoSEQ multiplex PCR; TCRdb stores just in-frame clones and leaves some out. Of about 200,000 clones listed, 70% to 85% are singletons. Sequencing was performed on PBMCs. The receptor source for this set is a man aged 45 to 65 in good health and CMV-seronegative.

This clone showed up just a few times. The rearrangement links TRBV7-9 to TRBJ2-7; TRBD1 is a possible D gene (6 bases). The ends were cut back, 0 bases at V and 7 bases at J, with 10 bases in the middle. The CDR3 runs to 13 residues. Germline loops: CDR1 SEHNR, CDR2 FQNEAQ (reference sequence). CDR3 region: CASSLAPGVEQYF. CDR3 nucleotide sequence: TGTGCCAGCAGCTTAGCACCAGGGGTTGAGCAGTACTTC.

This clone was picked up a small number of times. V is TRBV27 and J is TRBJ2-5; 7 bases map to TRBD2. This CDR3 contains 13 residues. J gave up 0 bases and V 9 bases, and 4 bases lay outside the gene matches. Germline V CDR1 and CDR2: MNHEY, SMNVEV (reference sequence). The CDR3 region is CASALADQETQYF. In DNA form, the CDR3 reads TGTGCCAGTGCCCTAGCGGACCAAGAGACCCAGTACTTC.

This clone has a single count. The chain links TRBV27 to TRBJ2-1, with D possibly TRBD2 on 5 matching bases. The CDR3 is made up of 15 amino acids. Between the trimmed V and J ends, which lost 2 bases and 0 bases, there was a span of 8 bases. Looked up from germline, CDR1 is MNHEY and CDR2 is SMNVEV (reference sequence). The CDR3: CASSLLGSSYNEQFF. The CDR3 DNA follows: TGTGCCAGCAGTTTACTAGGGAGCTCCTACAATGAGCAGTTCTTC.

V gene TRBV18 combines with J gene TRBJ1-4; TRBD1 aligns across 7 bases. The CDR3 covers 14 residues. After removal of 3 bases from V and 4 bases from J, the junction contained 2 bases not matched to a gene. CDR1 KGHSH and CDR2 LQKENI come from the germline V gene. The CDR3 loop is CASSPGQLNEKLFF. CDR3 bases: TGTGCCAGCTCACCGGGACAGCTTAATGAAAAACTGTTTTTT.

The chain has TRBV27 and TRBJ2-5; a weak D match, TRBD2 (6 bases). Germline CDR1 reads MNHEY; CDR2 reads SMNVEV (reference sequence). The length of the CDR3 is 14 residues. Between the trimmed V and J ends, which lost 5 bases and 5 bases, there was a span of 15 bases. The CDR3 DNA is TGTGCCAGCAGTCCCCCCGGACGGGGGGAGACCCAGTACTTC. Protein sequence: CASSPPGRGETQYF.

The chain links TRBV6-1 to TRBJ1-6; TRBD1 agrees at 8 bases. The CDR3 is 15 amino acids. V was clipped by 6 bases and J by 5 bases; unmatched bases: 6. Germline V CDR1 and CDR2: MNHNS, SASEGT. The DNA of the CDR3 is TGTGCCAGCAGGAAGGACAGGGTAAATAATTCACCCCTCCACTTT. It translates to CASRKDRVNNSPLHF.

The chain joins TRBV9 to TRBJ1-1; maybe TRBD1 (5 bases). The V gene lost 4 bases and the J gene lost 1 base, with 14 bases spanning the gap. The CDR3 is 15 residues long. Germline CDR1 is SGDLS and CDR2 is YYNGEE. The CDR3 loop reads CASSSHPGENTEAFF. CDR3 DNA sequence: TGTGCCAGCAGCTCCCACCCGGGGGAGAACACTGAAGCTTTCTTT.

This clone showed up just a few times. The chain links TRBV28 to TRBJ2-3; no firm D call. Between the trimmed V and J ends, which lost 5 bases and 10 bases, there was a span of 13 bases. CDR1 is MDHEN and CDR2 is SYDVKM in the germline V gene. The CDR3 is made up of 12 amino acids. CDR3 sequence (DNA): TGTGCCAGCAGTACCGGGTTCCGGGCGCAGTATTTT. Translating it yields CASSTGFRAQYF.

The chain combines TRBV5-1 with TRBJ1-4, with D perhaps matching TRBD1 (5 bases). V lost 0 bases, J lost 0 bases, and 6 bases lay in between. CDR1 is SGHRS and CDR2 is YFSETQ in the germline V gene. The CDR3 runs 15 residues. Here the CDR3 reads CASSLAGATNEKLFF. The CDR3 nucleotides are TGCGCCAGCAGCTTGGCGGGGGCAACTAATGAAAAACTGTTTTTT.

This clone was observed a few times. V and J are TRBV11-2 and TRBJ1-5; D gene uncertain. The V end was cut by 1 base, the J end by 0 bases, with 4 bases between. Germline CDR1 and CDR2: SGHAT and FQNNGV. The CDR3 loop spans 14 amino acids. The CDR3 DNA reads TGTGCCAGCAGCTTAGGTTATAGCAATCAGCCCCAGCATTTT. Translation: CASSLGYSNQPQHF.

This sequence joins TRBV5-1 and TRBJ2-1; weak D call: TRBD2 (5 bases). The CDR3 extends over 15 amino acids. The V gene's germline CDR1 is SGHRS and CDR2 YFSETQ. The germline V and J ends were trimmed by 4 bases and 0 bases, with 11 bases remaining between them. The CDR3: CASSTAVSSYNEQFF. In DNA, the CDR3 is TGCGCCAGCAGCACAGCGGTTAGCTCCTACAATGAGCAGTTCTTC.

The chain carries TRBV5-6 and TRBJ1-2; maybe TRBD1 (5 bases). CDR3 length equals 14 residues. V was clipped by 4 bases and J by 4 bases, with 14 bases between them. Germline values: CDR1 SGHDT, CDR2 YYEEEE. The CDR3 DNA follows: TGTGCCAGCAGCACGGCGGGGGGGAGCTATGGCTACACCTTC. Encoded protein: CASSTAGGSYGYTF.

CDR3 in DNA: TGCGCCAGCAGCTGGGGACAGGGGTCCGGCTACACCTTC. It specifies CASSWGQGSGYTF. The chain combines TRBV5-1 with TRBJ1-2; 10 bases are shared with TRBD1. Germline V CDR1 and CDR2: SGHRS, YFSETQ. CDR3 length: 13 amino acids. V lost 3 bases, J lost 8 bases, and 4 bases stayed unmatched.